This T cell receptor (beta chain) was recorded in a study of cytomegalovirus exposure and HLA in healthy donors. Study-level results: Most TCR sequences were seen very rarely across donors, but some public TCRs occurred in many.

Germline CDR1 SGHRS, CDR2 YFSETQ. V was pared by 4 bases and J by 2 bases, with 16 bases between. There are 16 residues in the CDR3. The PCR used 60 Vbeta and 13 Jbeta primers. Using immunoSEQ multiplex PCR, the repertoire was profiled, and TCRdb retains in-frame clones only, with some absent. The sample lists approximately 150,000 clones, 80% occurring once. Points on this clone: Its antigen remains unknown.

The sequencing sample was made of PBMCs. The source is a male donor in good health and CMV-seronegative. The chain uses TRBV5-1 and TRBJ1-3; the D gene is possibly TRBD1 (5 bases). CDR3 in amino acids: CASSLGGTPAGNTIYF. Here the CDR3 DNA reads TGCGCCAGCAGCCTGGGGGGGACTCCAGCTGGAAACACCATATATTTT.